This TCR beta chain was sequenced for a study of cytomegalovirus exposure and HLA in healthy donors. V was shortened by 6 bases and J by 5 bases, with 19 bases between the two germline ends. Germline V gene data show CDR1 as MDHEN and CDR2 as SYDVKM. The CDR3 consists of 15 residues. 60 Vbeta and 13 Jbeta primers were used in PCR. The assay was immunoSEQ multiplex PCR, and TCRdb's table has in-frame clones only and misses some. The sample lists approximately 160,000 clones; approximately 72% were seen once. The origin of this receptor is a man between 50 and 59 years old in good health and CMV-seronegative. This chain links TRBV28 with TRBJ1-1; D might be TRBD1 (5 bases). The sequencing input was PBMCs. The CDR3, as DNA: TGTGCCAGCAGGCCTCCCAGGGAGGGGTTGACTGAAGCTTTCTTT. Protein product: CASRPPREGLTEAFF.